The sequence of this TCR beta chain was determined in a study of cytomegalovirus exposure and HLA in healthy donors. Donors sampled were nominally healthy, though unrecorded immune exposures were likely. V was trimmed by 4 bases and J by 2 bases, leaving 17 bases between them. The CDR3 has 16 amino acids. The germline V gene has CDR1 LGHNA and CDR2 YNFKEQ. Amplification used 60 Vbeta primers and 13 Jbeta primers. The assay was immunoSEQ multiplex PCR, and TCRdb's table has in-frame clones only and misses some. Of 90,000 to 100,000 clones detected, over 60% appear once; the ten largest clones hold 3.9%.

The TCR originated in a man younger than 45 in good health and CMV-seronegative. Source material: PBMCs. V usage is TRBV4-2 and J usage is TRBJ1-1; D is possibly TRBD1 (5 bases). CDR3 coding DNA: TGTGCCAGCAGCCGGGGGAGGTCGGCTGCTAACACTGAAGCTTTCTTT. Translating gives CASSRGRSAANTEAFF.